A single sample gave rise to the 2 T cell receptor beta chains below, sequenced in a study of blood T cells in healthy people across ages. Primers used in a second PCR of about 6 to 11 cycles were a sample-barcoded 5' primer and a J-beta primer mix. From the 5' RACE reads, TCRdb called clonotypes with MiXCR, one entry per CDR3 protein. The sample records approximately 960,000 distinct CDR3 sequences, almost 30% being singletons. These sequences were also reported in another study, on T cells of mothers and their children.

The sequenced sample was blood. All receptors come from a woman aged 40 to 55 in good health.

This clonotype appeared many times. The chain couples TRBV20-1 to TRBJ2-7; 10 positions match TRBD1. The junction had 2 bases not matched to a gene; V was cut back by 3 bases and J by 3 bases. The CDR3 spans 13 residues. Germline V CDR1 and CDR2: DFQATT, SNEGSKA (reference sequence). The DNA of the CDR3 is TGCAGTGCTAGTAGGGACAGGGGCTACGAGCAGTACTTC. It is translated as CSASRDRGYEQYF.

CDR3 sequence (DNA): TGTGCCAGCAGCCAAGAACTGCTGAGAGAGACCCAGCATTTT. Translation gives CASSQELLRETQHF. V is TRBV4-2 and J is TRBJ1-5, with no clear D. Looked up from germline, CDR1 is LGHNA and CDR2 is YNFKEQ. Trimming left V 0 bases short and J 11 bases short, with 14 bases between. This CDR3 has 14 amino acids.